This T cell receptor beta chain was captured in a study of a mutant IDH1 vaccine in newly diagnosed glioma. For the study at large: Treated patients had a mean age of about 38 years and a roughly 60% male, approximately 38% female split. Patients previously underwent radiotherapy, temozolomide, or both, and most underwent both. General study findings and limits: Vaccine-induced immune responses occurred in 93.3% of patients.

This clone was found once. Its antigen is unknown. The CDR3 runs to 15 residues. CDR1 is LNHDA and CDR2 is SQIVND in the germline V gene (reference sequence). V was clipped by 5 bases and J by 0 bases, with 13 bases between them. Time point in this sample: baseline, week 1 (first vaccination visit). The treatment denotes: pre-vaccination baseline after standard-of-care therapy. The donors had new WHO grade 3 or 4 astrocytomas; these were IDH1-mutant and ATRX-lost. Sequenced by immunoSEQ multiplex PCR; TCRdb stores in-frame clones only, minus some. This table has some 87,000 clones, just under 80% appearing once.

V and J are TRBV19 and TRBJ1-2; D remains unclear. This specimen consisted of PBMCs, obtained from a glioma patient treated with radiotherapy, temozolomide or both. This receptor was identified in a man between 35 and 55 years old with glioma. CDR3 coding DNA: TGTGCCAGTAGTCCTGGACTATATACTAACTATGGCTACACCTTC. It codes for CASSPGLYTNYGYTF.